This TCR beta chain was identified in a study of T cell responses to AZD1222 COVID-19 vaccine. Study-wide results and caveats: Donors in the cohort were predominantly white British and more often female, and clonal diversity was possibly underestimated. Regions left unmutated in variants are reportedly the target of nearly half of spike-specific TCRs. After two AZD1222 doses, spike-specific TCR breadth and depth rose versus day 0.

As concerns this clone: Antigen: not known.

Repertoires were generated with immunoSEQ multiplex PCR, while TCRdb's copy carries only in-frame clones and drops some. The sample records about 73,000 clones, 85% to 90% being singletons. CDR1 MNHEY and CDR2 SMNVEV come from the germline V gene (reference sequence). With V trimmed by 3 bases and J by 2 bases, 7 bases remained unmatched. This CDR3 spans 17 amino acids. The clonotype comes from an adult who received the AZD1222 COVID-19 vaccine. The material sequenced was peripheral blood, taken 28 days after the second AZD1222 dose. The chain couples TRBV27 to TRBJ1-6; TRBD1 matches at 7 bases. This CDR3 reads CASSFSTGAAYNSPLHF. The CDR3 coding sequence is TGTGCCAGCAGTTTTTCAACAGGGGCAGCCTATAATTCACCCCTCCACTTT.